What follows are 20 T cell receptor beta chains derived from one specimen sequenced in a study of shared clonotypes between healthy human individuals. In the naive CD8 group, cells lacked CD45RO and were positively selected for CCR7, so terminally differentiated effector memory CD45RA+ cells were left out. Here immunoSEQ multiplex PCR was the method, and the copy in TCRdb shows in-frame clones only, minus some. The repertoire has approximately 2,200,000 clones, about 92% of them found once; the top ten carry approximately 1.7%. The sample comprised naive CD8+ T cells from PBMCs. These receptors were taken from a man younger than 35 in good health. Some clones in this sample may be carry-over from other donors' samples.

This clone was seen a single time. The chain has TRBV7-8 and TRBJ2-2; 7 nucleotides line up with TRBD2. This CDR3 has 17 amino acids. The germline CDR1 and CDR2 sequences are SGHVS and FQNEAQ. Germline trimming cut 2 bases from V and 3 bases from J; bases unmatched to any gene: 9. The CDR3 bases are TGTGCCAGCAGCTTATTGGCGGGAGTAGATTACACCGGGGAGCTGTTTTTT. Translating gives CASSLLAGVDYTGELFF.

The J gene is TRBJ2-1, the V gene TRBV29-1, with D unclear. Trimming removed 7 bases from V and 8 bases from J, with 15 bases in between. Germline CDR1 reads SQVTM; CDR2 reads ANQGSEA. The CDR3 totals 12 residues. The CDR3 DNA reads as TGCAGCGCCGTAATTAGGCTCCATGAGCAGTTCTTC. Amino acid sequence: CSAVIRLHEQFF.

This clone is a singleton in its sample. CDR3 in amino acids: CASSASKGLYTEAFF. The CDR3 bases are TGTGCCAGCAGTGCGTCCAAGGGTCTTTACACTGAAGCTTTCTTT. The chain recombines TRBV6-1 with TRBJ1-1, with unresolved D. This CDR3 contains 15 residues. Germline CDR1 MNHNS, CDR2 SASEGT. Trimming removed 4 bases from V and 3 bases from J, with 15 bases in between.

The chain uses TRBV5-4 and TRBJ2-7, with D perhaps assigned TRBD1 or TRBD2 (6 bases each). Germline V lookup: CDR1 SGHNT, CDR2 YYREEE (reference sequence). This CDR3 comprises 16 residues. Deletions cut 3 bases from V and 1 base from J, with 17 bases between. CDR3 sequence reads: CASSSGLGGESYEQYF. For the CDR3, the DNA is TGTGCCAGCAGCTCGGGCCTGGGGGGCGAGTCCTACGAGCAGTACTTC.

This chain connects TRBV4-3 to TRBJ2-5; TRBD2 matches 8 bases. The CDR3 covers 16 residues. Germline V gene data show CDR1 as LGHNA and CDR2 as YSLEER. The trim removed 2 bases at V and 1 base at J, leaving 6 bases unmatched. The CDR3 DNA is TGCGCCAGCAGCCAAAATTACGGGAGGGTCCAAGAGACCCAGTACTTC. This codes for CASSQNYGRVQETQYF.

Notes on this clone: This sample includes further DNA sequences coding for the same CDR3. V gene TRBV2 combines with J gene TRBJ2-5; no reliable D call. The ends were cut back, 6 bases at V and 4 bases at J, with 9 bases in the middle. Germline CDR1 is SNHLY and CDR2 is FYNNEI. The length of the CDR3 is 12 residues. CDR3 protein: CASRSGRETQYF. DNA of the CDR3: TGTGCCAGCAGGTCGGGCCGAGAGACCCAGTACTTC.

The CDR3 sequence is CASEGDRRGTGELFF. Written as DNA, the CDR3 is TGTGCCAGCGAGGGGGATAGGAGAGGCACCGGGGAGCTGTTTTTT. This sequence joins TRBV7-9 and TRBJ2-2; TRBD1 might be the D (6 bases). Germline V lookup: CDR1 SEHNR, CDR2 FQNEAQ (reference sequence). V lost 8 bases, J lost 4 bases, and 17 bases lay in between. The CDR3 runs 15 residues.

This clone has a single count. In DNA form, the CDR3 reads TGTGCCAGCAGCGTAGAGCCGCTCCTAGCGGGAGTTACAGATACGCAGTATTTT. Amino acid sequence: CASSVEPLLAGVTDTQYF. The gene calls are TRBV9 and TRBJ2-3; 10 bases fit TRBD2. The CDR3 consists of 18 residues. Germline assignment: CDR1 SGDLS and CDR2 YYNGEE. V shed 0 bases, J shed 3 bases, and the junction held 10 bases outside the gene matches.

CDR3 residues: CASSERTGGMNEQFF. CDR3 DNA sequence: TGTGCCAGCAGCGAACGGACAGGGGGAATGAATGAGCAGTTCTTC. The chain uses TRBV9 and TRBJ2-1, with 10 bases lining up with TRBD1. Germline V gene sequence: CDR1 SGDLS, CDR2 YYNGEE. The CDR3 consists of 15 residues. After removal of 3 bases from V and 7 bases from J, the junction contained 7 bases not matched to a gene.

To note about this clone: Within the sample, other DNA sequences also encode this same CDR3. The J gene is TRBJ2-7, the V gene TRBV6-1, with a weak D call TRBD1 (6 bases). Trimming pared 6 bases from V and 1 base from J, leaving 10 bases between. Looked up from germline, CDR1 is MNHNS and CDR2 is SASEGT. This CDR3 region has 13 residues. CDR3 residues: CASRAGASYEQYF. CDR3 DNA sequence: TGTGCCAGCAGAGCAGGGGCGTCCTACGAGCAGTACTTC.

CDR3 sequence reads: CASSIRFISTGGETQYF. The CDR3 nucleotides read TGTGCCAGTAGTATCCGGTTTATTTCGACGGGGGGGGAGACCCAGTACTTC. The chain employs TRBV19 and TRBJ2-5; 8 nucleotides match TRBD2. This CDR3 spans 17 amino acids. The ends lost 3 bases at V and 5 bases at J; junction bases unmatched: 14. The germline V gene has CDR1 LNHDA and CDR2 SQIVND (reference sequence).

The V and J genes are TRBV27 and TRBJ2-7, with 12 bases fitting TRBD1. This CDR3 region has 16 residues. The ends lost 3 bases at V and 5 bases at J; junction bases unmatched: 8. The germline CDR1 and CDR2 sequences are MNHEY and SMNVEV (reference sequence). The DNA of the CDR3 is TGTGCCAGCAGTTTGTCGGGGACAGGGGGCTTCAACGAGCAGTACTTC. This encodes CASSLSGTGGFNEQYF.

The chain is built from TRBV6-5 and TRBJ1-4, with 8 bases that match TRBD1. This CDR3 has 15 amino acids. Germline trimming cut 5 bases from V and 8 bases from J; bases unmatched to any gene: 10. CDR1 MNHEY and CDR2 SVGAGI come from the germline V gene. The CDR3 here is CASSHPQQGEEKLFF. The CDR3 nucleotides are TGTGCCAGCAGTCACCCACAACAGGGGGAGGAAAAACTGTTTTTT.

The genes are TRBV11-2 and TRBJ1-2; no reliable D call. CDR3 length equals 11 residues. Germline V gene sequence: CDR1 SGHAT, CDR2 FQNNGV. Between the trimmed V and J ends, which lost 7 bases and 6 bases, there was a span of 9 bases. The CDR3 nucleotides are TGTGCCAGCACCAATTCTCATGGCTACACCTTC. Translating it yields CASTNSHGYTF.

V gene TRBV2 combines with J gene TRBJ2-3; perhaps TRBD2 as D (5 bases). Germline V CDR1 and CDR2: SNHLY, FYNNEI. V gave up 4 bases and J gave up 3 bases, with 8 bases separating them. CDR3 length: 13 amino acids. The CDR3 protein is CASSGTWTDTQYF. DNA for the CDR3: TGTGCCAGCAGTGGGACTTGGACAGATACGCAGTATTTT.

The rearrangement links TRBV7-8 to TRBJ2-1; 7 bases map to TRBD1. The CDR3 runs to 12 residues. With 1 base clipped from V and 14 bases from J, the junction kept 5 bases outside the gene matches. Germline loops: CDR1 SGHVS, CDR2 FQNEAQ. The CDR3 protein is CASSLGNRGEFF. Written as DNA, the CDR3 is TGTGCCAGCAGCTTAGGGAACAGGGGTGAGTTCTTC.

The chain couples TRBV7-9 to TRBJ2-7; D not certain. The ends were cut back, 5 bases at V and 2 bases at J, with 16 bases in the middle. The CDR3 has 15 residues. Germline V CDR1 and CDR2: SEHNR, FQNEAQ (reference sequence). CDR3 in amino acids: CASSHPWAETYEQYF. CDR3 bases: TGTGCCAGCAGCCACCCGTGGGCAGAGACCTACGAGCAGTACTTC.

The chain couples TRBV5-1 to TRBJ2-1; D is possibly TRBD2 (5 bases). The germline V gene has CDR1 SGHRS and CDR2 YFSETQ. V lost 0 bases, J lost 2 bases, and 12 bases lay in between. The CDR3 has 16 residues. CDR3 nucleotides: TGCGCCAGCAGCTTGGTGGGCGGGCCTCCCTACAATGAGCAGTTCTTC. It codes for CASSLVGGPPYNEQFF.

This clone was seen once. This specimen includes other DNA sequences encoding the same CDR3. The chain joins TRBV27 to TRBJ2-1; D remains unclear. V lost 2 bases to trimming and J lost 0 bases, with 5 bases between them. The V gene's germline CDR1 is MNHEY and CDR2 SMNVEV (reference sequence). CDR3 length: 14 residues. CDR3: CASSLGVSYNEQFF. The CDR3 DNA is TGTGCCAGCAGTTTAGGGGTCTCCTACAATGAGCAGTTCTTC.

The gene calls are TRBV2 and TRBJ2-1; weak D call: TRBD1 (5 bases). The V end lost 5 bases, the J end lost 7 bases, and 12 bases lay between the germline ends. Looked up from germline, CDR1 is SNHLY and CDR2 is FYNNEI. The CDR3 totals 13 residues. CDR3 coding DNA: TGTGCCAGCAGTCCTCCCAGGGAAAATGAGCAGTTCTTC. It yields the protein CASSPPRENEQFF.